This TCR beta chain was sequenced during a study of lymphopenia after photon versus proton radiotherapy. The data were produced by immunoSEQ multiplex PCR, yet TCRdb's version contains in-frame clones alone and is incomplete. The sample lists tens of thousands of clones; over 85% were seen once. CDR1 and CDR2 (germline): ENHRY, SYGVKD. The CDR3 consists of 13 residues. Trimming pared 6 bases from V and 6 bases from J, leaving 12 bases between. The source of this sequence is a woman aged 50 to 65 with cholangiocarcinoma. The gene calls are TRBV10-3 and TRBJ1-3; no definite D call. The source was peripheral blood, collected from a patient treated with photon-based radiotherapy. CDR3 sequence reads: CAISTATSNTIYF. Here the CDR3 DNA reads TGTGCCATCAGCACGGCAACTTCAAACACCATATATTTT.